The 32 T cell receptor beta chains given below trace back to one sample, sequenced in a study of T cell changes during pregnancy in multiple sclerosis. Assay: immunoSEQ multiplex PCR; the TCRdb copy retains only in-frame clones and omits some. The data contain about 100,000 clones, roughly 90% of them singletons. The starting material was peripheral blood, obtained after pregnancy. These receptors all stem from a female donor with multiple sclerosis, enrolled in a pregnancy study.

The chain recombines TRBV2 with TRBJ1-1; 7 bases are shared with TRBD1. The CDR3 runs to 13 residues. In germline, CDR1 is SNHLY, CDR2 FYNNEI. Germline trimming cut 7 bases from V and 8 bases from J; bases unmatched to any gene: 10. CDR3 bases: TGTGCCAGCATGACCGACAGGGCGTCCGAAGCTTTCTTT. Its protein product is CASMTDRASEAFF.

This rearrangement joins TRBV27 to TRBJ2-7, with D unclear. CDR1 MNHEY and CDR2 SMNVEV come from the germline V gene (reference sequence). Deletions cut 3 bases from V and 3 bases from J, with 3 bases between. This CDR3 comprises 11 residues. CDR3 region: CASSFCYEQYF. CDR3 nucleotide sequence: TGTGCCAGCAGTTTCTGCTACGAGCAGTACTTC.

The rearrangement joins TRBV27 to TRBJ2-1, with TRBD1 matching 9 bases. This CDR3 has 15 amino acids. Germline CDR1 MNHEY, CDR2 SMNVEV (reference sequence). V lost 5 bases, J lost 7 bases, and 9 bases stayed unmatched. CDR3 in DNA: TGTGCCAGCAGTCAATTCGGGACAGGGTATAATGAGCAGTTCTTC. Protein: CASSQFGTGYNEQFF.

This clone was recorded once. This chain uses TRBV7-9 with TRBJ2-3, with D perhaps TRBD1 (5 bases). This CDR3 spans 16 amino acids. V was cut by 5 bases and J by 2 bases, with 17 bases left in between. Germline CDR1 reads SEHNR; CDR2 reads FQNEAQ (reference sequence). DNA for the CDR3: TGTGCCAGCAGCCCTCGACGACTCAGGGACACAGATACGCAGTATTTT. Its translation is CASSPRRLRDTDTQYF.

V gene TRBV9 combines with J gene TRBJ2-7; 10 nucleotides align to TRBD1. The CDR3 covers 15 residues. J gave up 4 bases and V 4 bases, and 8 bases lay outside the gene matches. The V gene's germline CDR1 is SGDLS and CDR2 YYNGEE. This chain's CDR3 is CASSSHDRGLYEQYF. Here the CDR3 DNA reads TGTGCCAGCAGCTCCCATGACAGGGGGCTGTACGAGCAGTACTTC.

The chain recombines TRBV7-2 with TRBJ1-6; 8 bases are shared with TRBD1. Germline V gene sequence: CDR1 SGHTA, CDR2 FQGNSA. This CDR3 has 14 residues. The V segment lost 6 bases and the J segment 5 bases; nucleotides outside the gene matches: 3. The CDR3 is CASRLGQDNSPLHF. Here the CDR3 DNA reads TGTGCCAGCAGATTGGGACAGGATAATTCACCCCTCCACTTT.

The chain couples TRBV6-4 to TRBJ1-1; no clear D. Deletions cut 6 bases from V and 3 bases from J, with 14 bases between. The germline V gene has CDR1 MRHNA and CDR2 SNTAGT. The CDR3 runs to 14 residues. CDR3 nucleotides: TGTGCCAGCAGGAGGGTTAACAAGGACACTGAAGCTTTCTTT. Its translation: CASRRVNKDTEAFF.

The CDR3 here is CASSPGGSGANVLTF. CDR3 coding DNA: TGTGCCAGCTCACCAGGGGGGTCTGGGGCCAACGTCCTGACTTTC. This chain joins TRBV18 and TRBJ2-6; D might be TRBD2 (6 bases). Germline CDR1 is KGHSH and CDR2 is LQKENI. CDR3 length equals 15 residues. Trimming shortened V by 2 bases and J by 1 base, and 6 bases separated the two germline ends.

This clone was seen a few times. The V and J genes are TRBV9 and TRBJ1-1; D is undetermined. CDR1 and CDR2 (germline): SGDLS, YYNGEE. The CDR3 spans 13 residues. Between the trimmed V and J ends, which lost 0 bases and 6 bases, there was a span of 9 bases. CDR3 in amino acids: CASSVAGTSEAFF. In nucleotides, the CDR3 is TGTGCCAGCAGCGTAGCTGGCACCTCTGAAGCTTTCTTT.

This chain links TRBV28 with TRBJ2-5; 8 bases are a match to TRBD1. Germline V CDR1 and CDR2: MDHEN, SYDVKM. Unmatched junction bases numbered 7, after V lost 6 bases and J lost 1 base. The CDR3 covers 15 residues. This CDR3 reads CASSYVGQGQETQYF. CDR3 bases: TGTGCCAGCAGCTACGTTGGACAGGGCCAAGAGACCCAGTACTTC.

V and J are TRBV5-6 and TRBJ2-3; 13 bases are a match to TRBD2. Germline lookup yields CDR1 SGHDT and CDR2 YYEEEE. V was clipped by 3 bases and J by 10 bases; unmatched bases: 5. This CDR3 is built from 14 residues. Here the CDR3 reads CASSYGTSGTSQYF. Here the CDR3 DNA reads TGTGCCAGCAGCTACGGGACTAGCGGGACTTCGCAGTATTTT.

V and J are TRBV6-1 and TRBJ2-1, with TRBD2 identical over 14 bases. Germline lookup yields CDR1 MNHNS and CDR2 SASEGT. Germline trimming cut 4 bases from V and 9 bases from J; bases unmatched to any gene: 8. This CDR3 region has 16 residues. In DNA, the CDR3 is TGTGCCAGCAGTGCCCCGGGGACTAGCGGGAGAAGTGAGCAGTTCTTC. Amino acids: CASSAPGTSGRSEQFF.

The CDR3: CAWSVQLSSYEQYF. The CDR3 region has the DNA TGTGCCTGGAGTGTACAGTTGAGCTCCTACGAGCAGTACTTC. The chain couples TRBV30 to TRBJ2-7; D is unresolved. The germline V and J ends were trimmed by 0 bases and 0 bases, with 9 bases remaining between them. CDR3 length: 14 amino acids. The germline V gene has CDR1 GTSNPN and CDR2 SVGIG (reference sequence).

V and J are TRBV4-1 and TRBJ2-5, with D hard to call. V dropped 0 bases and J dropped 3 bases, with 5 bases sitting between them. The germline V gene encodes CDR1 MGHRA and CDR2 YSYEKL. The CDR3 is 13 amino acids. The CDR3 region is CASSQDAEETQYF. For the CDR3, the DNA is TGCGCCAGCAGCCAAGATGCGGAAGAGACCCAGTACTTC.

V and J are TRBV5-1 and TRBJ2-5; 7 bases fit TRBD1. Trimming cost V 0 bases and J 0 bases; bases outside gene matches: 5. The CDR3 has 16 residues. Germline lookup yields CDR1 SGHRS and CDR2 YFSETQ. CDR3 in DNA: TGCGCCAGCAGCTTGGCACAGGGGAATTACCAAGAGACCCAGTACTTC. This sequence encodes CASSLAQGNYQETQYF.

DNA of the CDR3: TGTGCCAGCAGTTTATCGGTACAGGGGAACACTGAAGCTTTCTTT. This codes for CASSLSVQGNTEAFF. J is TRBJ1-1 and V is TRBV27; perhaps TRBD1 as D (6 bases). V lost 0 bases, J lost 1 base, and 9 bases lay in between. The length of the CDR3 is 15 residues. Germline-derived CDR1 and CDR2 are MNHEY and SMNVEV (reference sequence).

This chain connects TRBV2 to TRBJ1-5; D might be TRBD1 (5 bases). CDR3 length equals 13 residues. V was cut by 3 bases and J by 7 bases, with 10 bases left in between. The germline V gene has CDR1 SNHLY and CDR2 FYNNEI. In nucleotides, the CDR3 is TGTGCCAGCAGTGAGGCAGGGCTCCAGCCCCAGCATTTT. As protein: CASSEAGLQPQHF.

The chain combines TRBV5-1 with TRBJ2-7, with a tentative D call TRBD1 (5 bases). This CDR3 region has 14 residues. Germline CDR1 reads SGHRS; CDR2 reads YFSETQ. V lost 7 bases to trimming and J lost 1 base, with 15 bases between them. CDR3 region: CASSLLGHSYEQYF. DNA of the CDR3: TGCGCCAGCTCTCTCTTAGGACATTCCTACGAGCAGTACTTC.

The rearrangement uses TRBV27 and TRBJ2-1; 8 bases are shared with TRBD2. The V and J ends lost 2 bases and 9 bases, in that order; junction bases with no gene match: 9. The V gene's germline CDR1 is MNHEY and CDR2 SMNVEV (reference sequence). The CDR3 runs 15 residues. The DNA of the CDR3 is TGTGCCAGCAGTTTAACGAGCGGGAGTCTGGGTGAGCAGTTCTTC. It translates to CASSLTSGSLGEQFF.

The chain carries TRBV18 and TRBJ2-5; TRBD1 is a possible D gene (5 bases). Germline-derived CDR1 and CDR2 are KGHSH and LQKENI. The germline V and J ends were trimmed by 2 bases and 4 bases, with 17 bases remaining between them. This CDR3 spans 16 amino acids. The CDR3 nucleotides are TGTGCCAGCTCACCAACCGCCAGGGCCAAGGGAGAGACCCAGTACTTC. Protein sequence: CASSPTARAKGETQYF.

The chain joins TRBV19 to TRBJ1-1; tentatively, D is TRBD1 (5 bases). The CDR3 extends over 13 amino acids. Germline V gene data show CDR1 as LNHDA and CDR2 as SQIVND (reference sequence). V was trimmed by 8 bases and J by 1 base, leaving 11 bases between them. CDR3 DNA sequence: TGTGCCAGTTTCAGGACAAAGAACACTGAAGCTTTCTTT. This sequence encodes CASFRTKNTEAFF.

J is TRBJ2-1 and V is TRBV27; 7 bases align to TRBD2. V gave up 5 bases and J gave up 12 bases; unmatched junction bases: 16. CDR3 size: 15 residues. Germline CDR1 and CDR2: MNHEY and SMNVEV (reference sequence). CDR3 DNA sequence: TGTGCCAGCAGTCCGAGAGGGCGGGACTACCCCGCGCAGTTCTTC. It is translated as CASSPRGRDYPAQFF.

The chain combines TRBV2 with TRBJ2-5; maybe TRBD1 (6 bases). V was shortened by 1 base and J by 5 bases, with 17 bases between the two germline ends. The CDR3 length is 16 residues. CDR1 and CDR2 (germline): SNHLY, FYNNEI. The CDR3 loop is CASSEDRVGFGETQYF. CDR3 bases: TGTGCCAGCAGTGAAGACAGGGTTGGGTTTGGTGAGACCCAGTACTTC.

The rearrangement joins TRBV10-3 to TRBJ2-2; D remains unclear. Germline loops: CDR1 ENHRY, CDR2 SYGVKD. Trimming cost V 8 bases and J 0 bases, with 7 bases left between them. This CDR3 is 13 amino acids long. CDR3 sequence reads: CAIATTNTGELFF. The CDR3 bases are TGTGCCATCGCTACTACGAACACCGGGGAGCTGTTTTTT.

With respect to this clone: The same CDR3 can be traced to other DNA sequences in this sample. The V gene is TRBV5-1, the J gene TRBJ2-5; maybe TRBD2 (7 bases). Germline V gives CDR1 SGHRS, CDR2 YFSETQ. Between the trimmed V and J ends, which lost 2 bases and 5 bases, there was a span of 16 bases. The CDR3 has 15 amino acids. The CDR3 nucleotides are TGCGCCAGCAGCTTAAGAGGGGGGGCCGGGGAGACCCAGTACTTC. Amino acids: CASSLRGGAGETQYF.

A note on this clone: A much larger clone differs from this one at a single base, so this may be a read error. The DNA for the CDR3 is TGTGCCAGCACCCTGGGACAGGGGGCCTATGGCTACACCTTC. This encodes CASTLGQGAYGYTF. V is TRBV7-9 and J is TRBJ1-2, with TRBD1 matching 12 bases. The CDR3 is made up of 14 amino acids. The germline V gene encodes CDR1 SEHNR and CDR2 FQNEAQ (reference sequence). V was clipped by 7 bases and J by 4 bases; unmatched bases: 4.

This clone was counted a few times. The chain links TRBV9 to TRBJ1-1; the D gene is possibly TRBD1 (5 bases). Germline V lookup: CDR1 SGDLS, CDR2 YYNGEE. This CDR3 spans 13 amino acids. V was trimmed by 0 bases and J by 10 bases, leaving 13 bases between them. The DNA of the CDR3 is TGTGCCAGCAGCGTAGCGGCAGGGTGGAGAGCTTTCTTT. It specifies CASSVAAGWRAFF.

This sequence joins TRBV4-1 and TRBJ2-7, with D possibly TRBD1 on 6 matching bases. Trimming took 4 bases from V and 4 from J, leaving 20 bases between them. The CDR3 spans 16 residues. Germline assignment: CDR1 MGHRA and CDR2 YSYEKL. In DNA form, the CDR3 reads TGCGCCAGCAGCCTCAGTGATAGGGGGTTCTATTACGAGCAGTACTTC. It codes for CASSLSDRGFYYEQYF.

This rearrangement joins TRBV29-1 to TRBJ2-3, with 15 bases that match TRBD2. This CDR3 has 15 residues. The germline V gene has CDR1 SQVTM and CDR2 ANQGSEA. The J segment lost 4 bases and the V segment lost 6 bases, leaving 5 bases of the junction unmatched. This chain's CDR3 is CSVLGTSGGSDTQYF. As DNA, the CDR3 is TGCAGCGTGCTCGGGACTAGCGGGGGGTCAGATACGCAGTATTTT.

This rearrangement joins TRBV5-1 to TRBJ2-3; tentative D call: TRBD1 (5 bases). The CDR3 totals 14 residues. V shed 4 bases and J shed 2 bases, with 11 bases lying between them. Germline lookup yields CDR1 SGHRS and CDR2 YFSETQ. CDR3 nucleotides: TGCGCCAGCAGCCTACAGGAACCCACAGATACGCAGTATTTT. It translates to CASSLQEPTDTQYF.

A single count supports this clone. This chain joins TRBV5-4 and TRBJ2-3; D perhaps matches TRBD2 (6 bases). Germline assignment: CDR1 SGHNT and CDR2 YYREEE (reference sequence). There are 14 residues in the CDR3. V lost 2 bases, J lost 2 bases, and 9 bases lay in between. This CDR3 is CASSLVADTDTQYF. In nucleotides, the CDR3 is TGTGCCAGCAGCTTAGTAGCGGACACAGATACGCAGTATTTT.

The V gene is TRBV19, the J gene TRBJ1-5; maybe TRBD1 (5 bases). Deletions cut 11 bases from V and 5 bases from J, with 19 bases between. Germline CDR1 and CDR2: LNHDA and SQIVND (reference sequence). The CDR3 runs 14 residues. CDR3 coding DNA: TGTGCCCACAGACGTAGGGGTAGGGATCAGCCCCAGCATTTT. It encodes CAHRRRGRDQPQHF.